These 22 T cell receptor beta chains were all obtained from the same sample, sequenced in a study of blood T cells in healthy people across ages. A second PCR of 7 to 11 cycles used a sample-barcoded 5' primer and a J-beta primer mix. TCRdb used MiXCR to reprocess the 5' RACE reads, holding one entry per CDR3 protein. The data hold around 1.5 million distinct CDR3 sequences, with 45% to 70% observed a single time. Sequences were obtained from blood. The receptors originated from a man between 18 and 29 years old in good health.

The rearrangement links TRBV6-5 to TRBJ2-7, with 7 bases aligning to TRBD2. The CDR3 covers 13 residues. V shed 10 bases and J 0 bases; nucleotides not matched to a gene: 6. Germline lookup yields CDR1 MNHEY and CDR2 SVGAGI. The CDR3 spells CATWGRASYEQYF. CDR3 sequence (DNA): TGTGCCACCTGGGGGAGGGCCTCCTACGAGCAGTACTTC.

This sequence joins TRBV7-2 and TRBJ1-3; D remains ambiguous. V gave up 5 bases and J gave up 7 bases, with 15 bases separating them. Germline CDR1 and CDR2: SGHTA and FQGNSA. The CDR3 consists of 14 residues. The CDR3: CASSPGRVGNTIYF. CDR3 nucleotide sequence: TGTGCCAGCAGCCCGGGTAGGGTTGGGAACACCATATATTTT.

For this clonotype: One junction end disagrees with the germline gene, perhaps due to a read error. The CDR3 protein is CSARAATYKEQFF. CDR3 sequence (DNA): TGCAGTGCTAGAGCGGCCACCTACAAGGAGCAGTTCTTC. The rearrangement uses TRBV20-1 and TRBJ2-1; unclear D gene. This CDR3 comprises 13 residues. The germline CDR1 and CDR2 sequences are DFQATT and SNEGSKA (reference sequence).

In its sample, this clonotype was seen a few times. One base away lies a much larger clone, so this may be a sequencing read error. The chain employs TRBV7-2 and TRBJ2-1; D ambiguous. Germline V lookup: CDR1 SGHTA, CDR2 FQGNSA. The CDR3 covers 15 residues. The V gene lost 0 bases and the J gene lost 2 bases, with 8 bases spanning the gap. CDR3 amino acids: CASSLADGPYNEQFF. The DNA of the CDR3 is TGTGCCAGCAGCTTAGCCGATGGACCCTACAATGAGCAGTTCTTC.

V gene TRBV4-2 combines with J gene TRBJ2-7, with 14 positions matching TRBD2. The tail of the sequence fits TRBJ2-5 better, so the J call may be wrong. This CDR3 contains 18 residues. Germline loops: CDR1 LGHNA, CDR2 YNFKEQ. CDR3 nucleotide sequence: TGTGCCAGCAGCCAAGATTTTGTGACTAGCGGGAGGGACGGGACCCAGTACTTC. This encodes CASSQDFVTSGRDGTQYF.

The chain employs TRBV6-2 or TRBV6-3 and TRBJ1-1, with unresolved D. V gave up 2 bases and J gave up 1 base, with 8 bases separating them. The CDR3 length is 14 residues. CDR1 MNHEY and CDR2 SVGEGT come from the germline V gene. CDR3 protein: CASSYASANTEAFF. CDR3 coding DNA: TGTGCCAGCAGTTACGCGTCAGCGAACACTGAAGCTTTCTTT.

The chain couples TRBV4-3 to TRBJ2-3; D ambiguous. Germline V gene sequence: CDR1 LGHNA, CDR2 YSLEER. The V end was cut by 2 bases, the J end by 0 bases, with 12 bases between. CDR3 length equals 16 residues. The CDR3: CASSQLGGTSTDTQYF. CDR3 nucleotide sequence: TGCGCCAGCAGCCAACTCGGCGGAACTAGCACAGATACGCAGTATTTT.

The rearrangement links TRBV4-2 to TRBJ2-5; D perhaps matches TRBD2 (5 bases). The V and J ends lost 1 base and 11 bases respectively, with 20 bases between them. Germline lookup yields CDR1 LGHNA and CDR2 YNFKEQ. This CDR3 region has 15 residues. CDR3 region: CASSQVEGFGNEQYF. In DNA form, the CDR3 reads TGTGCCAGCAGCCAAGTAGAGGGATTTGGCAATGAGCAGTACTTC.

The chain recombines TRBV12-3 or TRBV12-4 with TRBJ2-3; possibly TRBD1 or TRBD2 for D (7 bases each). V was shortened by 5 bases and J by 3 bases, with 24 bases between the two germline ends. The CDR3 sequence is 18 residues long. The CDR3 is CASSLGYLARGGTDTQYF. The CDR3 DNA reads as TGTGCCAGCAGTCTTGGATACCTCGCCAGGGGGGGAACAGATACGCAGTATTTT.

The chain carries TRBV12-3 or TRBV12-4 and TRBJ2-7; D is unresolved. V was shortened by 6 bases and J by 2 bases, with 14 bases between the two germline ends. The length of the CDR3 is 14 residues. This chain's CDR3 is CASSEPGTTYEQYF. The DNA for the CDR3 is TGTGCCAGCAGCGAGCCGGGCACAACCTACGAGCAGTACTTC.

This chain's CDR3 is CASSFKTGNEQFF. The CDR3 DNA reads as TGTGCCAGCAGTTTCAAGACAGGTAATGAGCAGTTCTTC. V is TRBV12-3 or TRBV12-4 and J is TRBJ2-1; D is perhaps TRBD1 (6 bases). CDR3 length equals 13 residues. Trimming took 3 bases from V and 7 from J, leaving 10 bases between them.

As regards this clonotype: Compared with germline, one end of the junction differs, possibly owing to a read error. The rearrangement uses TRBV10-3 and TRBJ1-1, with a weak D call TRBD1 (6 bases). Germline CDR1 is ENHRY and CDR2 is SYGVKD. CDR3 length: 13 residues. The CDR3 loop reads CAITETGNTEAFF. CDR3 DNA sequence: TGTGCCATCACTGAGACAGGGAACACTGAAGCTTTCTTT.

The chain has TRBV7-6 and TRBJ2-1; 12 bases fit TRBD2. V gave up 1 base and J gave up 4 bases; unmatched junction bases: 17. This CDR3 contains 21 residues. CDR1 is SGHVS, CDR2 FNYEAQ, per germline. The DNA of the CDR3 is TGTGCCAGCAGCTTAGAGTGGGTTAGGACTAGCGGGACCGGCTTATACAATGAGCAGTTCTTC. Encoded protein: CASSLEWVRTSGTGLYNEQFF.

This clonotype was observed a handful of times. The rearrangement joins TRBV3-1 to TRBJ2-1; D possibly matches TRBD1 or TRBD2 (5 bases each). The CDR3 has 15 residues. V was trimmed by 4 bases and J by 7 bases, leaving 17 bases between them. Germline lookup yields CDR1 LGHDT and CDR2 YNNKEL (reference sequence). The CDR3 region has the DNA TGTGCCAGCAGCCTTACCGGGACCCCCTGGAATGAGCAGTTCTTC. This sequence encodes CASSLTGTPWNEQFF.

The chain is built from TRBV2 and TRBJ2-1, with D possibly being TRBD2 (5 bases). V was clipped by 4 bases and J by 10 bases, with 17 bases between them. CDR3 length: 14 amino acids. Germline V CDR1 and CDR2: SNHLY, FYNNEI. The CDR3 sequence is CASSGRASGGEQFF. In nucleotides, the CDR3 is TGTGCCAGCAGTGGCCGAGCGTCCGGCGGGGAGCAGTTCTTC.

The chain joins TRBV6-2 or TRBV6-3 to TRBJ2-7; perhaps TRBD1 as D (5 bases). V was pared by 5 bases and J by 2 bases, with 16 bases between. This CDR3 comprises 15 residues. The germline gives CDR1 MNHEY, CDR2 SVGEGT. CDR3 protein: CASSLPQGAPYEQYF. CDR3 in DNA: TGTGCCAGCAGTCTACCTCAGGGTGCGCCCTACGAGCAGTACTTC.

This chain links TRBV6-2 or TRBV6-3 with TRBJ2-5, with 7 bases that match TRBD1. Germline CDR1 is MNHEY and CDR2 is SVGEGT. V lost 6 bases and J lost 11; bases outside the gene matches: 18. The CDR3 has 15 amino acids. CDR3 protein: CASSSDRVTYNEQYF. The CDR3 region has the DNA TGTGCCAGCAGCTCAGACAGGGTTACGTACAATGAGCAGTACTTC.

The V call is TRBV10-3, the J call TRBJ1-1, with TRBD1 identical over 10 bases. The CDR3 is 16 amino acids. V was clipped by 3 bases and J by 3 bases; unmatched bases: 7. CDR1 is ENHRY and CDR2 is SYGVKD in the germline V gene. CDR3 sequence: CAISESAGTGDTEAFF. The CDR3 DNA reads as TGTGCCATCAGTGAATCCGCTGGGACAGGGGACACTGAAGCTTTCTTT.

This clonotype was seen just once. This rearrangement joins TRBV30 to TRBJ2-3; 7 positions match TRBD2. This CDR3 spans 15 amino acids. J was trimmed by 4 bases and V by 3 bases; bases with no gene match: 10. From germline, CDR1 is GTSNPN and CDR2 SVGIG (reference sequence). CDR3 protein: CAWRITGGASDTQYF. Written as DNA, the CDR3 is TGTGCCTGGAGGATTACGGGAGGAGCATCAGATACGCAGTATTTT.

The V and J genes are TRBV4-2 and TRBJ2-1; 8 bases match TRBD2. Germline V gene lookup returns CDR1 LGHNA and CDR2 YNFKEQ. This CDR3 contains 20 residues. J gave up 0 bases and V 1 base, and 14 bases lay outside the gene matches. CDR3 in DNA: TGTGCCAGCAGCCAAGGAGATTCGGGCGGGGGGTTAAGCTCCTACAATGAGCAGTTCTTC. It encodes CASSQGDSGGGLSSYNEQFF.

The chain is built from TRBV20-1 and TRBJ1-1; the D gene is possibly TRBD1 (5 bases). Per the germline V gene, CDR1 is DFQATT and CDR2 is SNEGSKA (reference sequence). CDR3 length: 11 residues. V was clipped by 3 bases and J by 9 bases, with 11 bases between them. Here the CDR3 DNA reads TGCAGTGCTAGGCCGACAGAACAAGCTTTCTTT. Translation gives CSARPTEQAFF.

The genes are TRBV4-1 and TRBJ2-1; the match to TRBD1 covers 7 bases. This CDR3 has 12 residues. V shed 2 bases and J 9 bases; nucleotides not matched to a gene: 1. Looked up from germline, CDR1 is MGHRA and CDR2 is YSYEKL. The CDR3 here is CASSQPGGEQFF. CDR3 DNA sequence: TGCGCCAGCAGCCAACCAGGGGGTGAGCAGTTCTTC.